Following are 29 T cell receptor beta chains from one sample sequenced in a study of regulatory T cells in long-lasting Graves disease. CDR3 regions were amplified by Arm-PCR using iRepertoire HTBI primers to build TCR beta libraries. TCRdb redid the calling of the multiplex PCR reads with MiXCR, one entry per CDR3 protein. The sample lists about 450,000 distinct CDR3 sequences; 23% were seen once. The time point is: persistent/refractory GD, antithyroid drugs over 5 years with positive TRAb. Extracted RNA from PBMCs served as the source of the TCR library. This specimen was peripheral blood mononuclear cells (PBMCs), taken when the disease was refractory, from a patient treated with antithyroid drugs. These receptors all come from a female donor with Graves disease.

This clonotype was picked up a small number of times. The CDR3 bases are TGTGCCACCAGCACGACAGGGGGCACTGAAGCTTTCTTT. It yields the protein CATSTTGGTEAFF. J is TRBJ1-1 and V is TRBV15; 9 positions agree with TRBD1. V shed 4 bases, J shed 4 bases, and the junction held 1 base outside the gene matches. This CDR3 is 13 amino acids long. CDR1 is LNHNV, CDR2 YYDKDF, per germline (reference sequence). The complete variable domain, with remaining parts taken from reference TRBV15 and TRBJ1-1, reads DAMVIQNPRYQVTQFGKPVTLSCSQTLNHNVMYWYQQKSSQAPKLLFHYYDKDFNNEADTPDNFQSRRPNTSFCFLDIRSPGLGDTAMYLCATSTTGGTEAFFGQGTRLTVV.

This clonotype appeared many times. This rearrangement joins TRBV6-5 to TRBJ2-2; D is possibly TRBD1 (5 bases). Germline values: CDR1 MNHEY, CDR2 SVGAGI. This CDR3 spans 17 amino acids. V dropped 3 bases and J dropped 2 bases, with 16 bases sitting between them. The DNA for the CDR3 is TGTGCCAGCAGTTATGTGGCTGGACACCATAACACCGGGGAGCTGTTTTTT. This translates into CASSYVAGHHNTGELFF.

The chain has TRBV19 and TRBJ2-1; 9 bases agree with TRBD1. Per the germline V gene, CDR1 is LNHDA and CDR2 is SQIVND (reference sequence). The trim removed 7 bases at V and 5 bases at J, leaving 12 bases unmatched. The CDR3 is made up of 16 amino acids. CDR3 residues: CASKRDRAGEHNEQFF. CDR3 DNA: TGTGCCAGTAAACGGGACAGGGCGGGAGAGCACAATGAGCAGTTCTTC.

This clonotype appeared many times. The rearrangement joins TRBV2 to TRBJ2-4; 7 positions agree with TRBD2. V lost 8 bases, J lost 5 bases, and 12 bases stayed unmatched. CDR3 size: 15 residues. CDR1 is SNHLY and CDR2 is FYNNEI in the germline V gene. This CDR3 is CASGTIGTTQNIQYF. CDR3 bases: TGTGCCAGCGGAACAATAGGGACTACACAAAACATTCAGTACTTC.

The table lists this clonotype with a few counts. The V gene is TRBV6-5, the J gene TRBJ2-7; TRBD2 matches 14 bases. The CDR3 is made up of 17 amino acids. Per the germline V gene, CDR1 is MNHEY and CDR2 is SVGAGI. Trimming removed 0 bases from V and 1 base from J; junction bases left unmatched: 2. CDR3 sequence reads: CASSYSGTSGRSYEQYF. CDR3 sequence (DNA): TGTGCCAGCAGTTACTCCGGGACTAGCGGGAGATCCTACGAGCAGTACTTC.

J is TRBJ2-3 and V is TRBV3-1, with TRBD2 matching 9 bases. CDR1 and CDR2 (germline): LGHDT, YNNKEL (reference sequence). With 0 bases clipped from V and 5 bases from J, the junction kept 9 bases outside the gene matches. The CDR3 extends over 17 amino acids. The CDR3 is CASSQDPIAGARDTQYF. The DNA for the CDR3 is TGTGCCAGCAGCCAAGATCCCATAGCGGGAGCCAGAGATACGCAGTATTTT.

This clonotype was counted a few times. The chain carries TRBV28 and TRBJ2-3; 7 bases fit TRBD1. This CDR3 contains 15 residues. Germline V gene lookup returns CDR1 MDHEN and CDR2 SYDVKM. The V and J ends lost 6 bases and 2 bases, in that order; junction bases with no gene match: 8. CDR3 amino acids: CASRPTGLNTDTQYF. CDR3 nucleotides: TGTGCCAGCAGACCGACAGGGCTGAACACAGATACGCAGTATTTT.

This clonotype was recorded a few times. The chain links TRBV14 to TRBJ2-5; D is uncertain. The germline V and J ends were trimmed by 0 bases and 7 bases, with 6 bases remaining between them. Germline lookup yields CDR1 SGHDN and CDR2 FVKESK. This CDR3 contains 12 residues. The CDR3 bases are TGTGCCAGCAGCCAAGAAATAGGGACCCAGTACTTC. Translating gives CASSQEIGTQYF.

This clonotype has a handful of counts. The CDR3 sequence is CASSYSRQGYEQYF. DNA for the CDR3: TGTGCCAGCAGTTACTCGAGACAGGGTTACGAGCAGTACTTC. The chain joins TRBV6-6 to TRBJ2-7; TRBD1 matches at 7 bases. This CDR3 contains 14 residues. The junction had 3 bases not matched to a gene; V was cut back by 0 bases and J by 4 bases. Germline lookup yields CDR1 MNHNY and CDR2 SVGAGI (reference sequence).

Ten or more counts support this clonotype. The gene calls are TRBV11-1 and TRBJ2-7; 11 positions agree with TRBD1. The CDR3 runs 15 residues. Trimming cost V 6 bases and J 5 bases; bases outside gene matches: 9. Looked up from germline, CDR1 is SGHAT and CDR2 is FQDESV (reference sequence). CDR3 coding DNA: TGTGCCAGCAGGGAAGGACAGGGGGCCTTTCACGAGCAGTACTTC. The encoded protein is CASREGQGAFHEQYF.

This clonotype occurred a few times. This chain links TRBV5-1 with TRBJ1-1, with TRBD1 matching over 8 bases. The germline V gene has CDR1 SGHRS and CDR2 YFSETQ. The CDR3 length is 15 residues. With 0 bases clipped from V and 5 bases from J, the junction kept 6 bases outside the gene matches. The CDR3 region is CASSLAQGAGTEAFF. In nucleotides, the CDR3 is TGCGCCAGCAGCTTGGCTCAGGGGGCTGGTACTGAAGCTTTCTTT. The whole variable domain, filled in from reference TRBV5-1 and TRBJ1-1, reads KAGVTQTPRYLIKTRGQQVTLSCSPISGHRSVSWYQQTPGQGLQFLFEYFSETQRNKGNFPGRFSGRQFSNSRSEMNVSTLELGDSALYLCASSLAQGAGTEAFFGQGTRLTVV.

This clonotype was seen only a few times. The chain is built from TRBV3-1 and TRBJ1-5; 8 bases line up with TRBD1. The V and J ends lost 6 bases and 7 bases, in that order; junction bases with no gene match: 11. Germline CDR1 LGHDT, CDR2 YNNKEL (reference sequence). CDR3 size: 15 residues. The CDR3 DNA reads TGTGCCAGCAGTCGAAGGACAGGGTGGGACCAGCCCCAGCATTTT. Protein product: CASSRRTGWDQPQHF. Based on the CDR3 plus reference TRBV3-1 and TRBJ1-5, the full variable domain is DTAVSQTPKYLVTQMGNDKSIKCEQNLGHDTMYWYKQDSKKFLKIMFSYNNKELIINETVPNRFSPKSPDKAHLNLHINSLELGDSAVYFCASSRRTGWDQPQHFGDGTRLSIL.

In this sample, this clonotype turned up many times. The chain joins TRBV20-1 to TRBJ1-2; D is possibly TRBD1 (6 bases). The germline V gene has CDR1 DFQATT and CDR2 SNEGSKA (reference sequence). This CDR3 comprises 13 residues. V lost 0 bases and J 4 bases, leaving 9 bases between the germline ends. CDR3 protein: CSARDTQGYGYTF. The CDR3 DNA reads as TGCAGTGCTAGAGATACACAGGGCTATGGCTACACCTTC.

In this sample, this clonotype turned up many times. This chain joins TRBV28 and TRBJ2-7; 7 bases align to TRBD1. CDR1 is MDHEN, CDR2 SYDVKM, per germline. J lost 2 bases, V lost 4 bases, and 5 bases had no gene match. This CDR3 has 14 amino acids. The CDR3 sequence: CASSSIGTAYEQYF. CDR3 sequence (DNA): TGTGCCAGCAGTTCGATCGGGACAGCCTACGAGCAGTACTTC.

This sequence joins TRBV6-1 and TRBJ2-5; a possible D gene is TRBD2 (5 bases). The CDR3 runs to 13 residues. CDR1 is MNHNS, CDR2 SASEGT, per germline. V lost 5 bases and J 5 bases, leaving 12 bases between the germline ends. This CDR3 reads CASSHEGAETQYF. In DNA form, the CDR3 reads TGTGCCAGCAGTCACGAGGGAGCTGAGACCCAGTACTTC.

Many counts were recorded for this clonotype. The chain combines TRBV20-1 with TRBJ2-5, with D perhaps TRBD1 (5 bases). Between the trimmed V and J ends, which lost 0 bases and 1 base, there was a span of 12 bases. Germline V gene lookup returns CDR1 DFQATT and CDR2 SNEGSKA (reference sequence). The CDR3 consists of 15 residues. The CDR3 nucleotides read TGCAGTGCTAGAGATACCGGACAAAGCCAAGAGACCCAGTACTTC. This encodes CSARDTGQSQETQYF.

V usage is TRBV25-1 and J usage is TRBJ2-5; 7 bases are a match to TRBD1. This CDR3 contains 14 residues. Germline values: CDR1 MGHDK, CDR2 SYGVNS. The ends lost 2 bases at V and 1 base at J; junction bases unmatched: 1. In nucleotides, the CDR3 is TGTGCCAGCAGTGAACGGGACAGCCAAGAGACCCAGTACTTC. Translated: CASSERDSQETQYF.

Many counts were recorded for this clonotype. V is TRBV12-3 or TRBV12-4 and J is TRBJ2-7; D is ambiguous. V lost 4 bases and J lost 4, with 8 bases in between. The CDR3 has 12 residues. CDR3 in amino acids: CASSSEKYEQYF. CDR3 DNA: TGTGCCAGCAGTTCAGAAAAGTACGAGCAGTACTTC.

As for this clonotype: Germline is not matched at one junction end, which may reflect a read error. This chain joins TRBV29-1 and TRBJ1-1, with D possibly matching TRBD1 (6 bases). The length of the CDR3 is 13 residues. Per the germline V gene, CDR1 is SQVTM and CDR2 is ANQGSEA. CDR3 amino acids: CSVEGGFTTEAFF. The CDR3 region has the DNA TGCAGCGTCGAAGGGGGTTTTACCACTGAAGCTTTCTTT.

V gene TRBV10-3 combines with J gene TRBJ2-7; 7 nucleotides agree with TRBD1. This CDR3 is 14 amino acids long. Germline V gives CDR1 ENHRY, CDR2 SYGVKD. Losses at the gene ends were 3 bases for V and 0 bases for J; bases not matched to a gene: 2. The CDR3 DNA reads TGTGCCATCAGTGAACACAGGGGCTCCTACGAGCAGTACTTC. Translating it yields CAISEHRGSYEQYF.

CDR3 loop: CATLTGTGNEKLFF. CDR3 DNA: TGCGCCACTCTGACCGGGACAGGGAATGAAAAACTGTTTTTT. The chain carries TRBV10-2 and TRBJ1-4; 9 bases align to TRBD1. From germline, CDR1 is WSHSY and CDR2 SAAADI. V dropped 10 bases and J dropped 5; count of bases not matched to a gene: 8. The CDR3 contains 14 residues.

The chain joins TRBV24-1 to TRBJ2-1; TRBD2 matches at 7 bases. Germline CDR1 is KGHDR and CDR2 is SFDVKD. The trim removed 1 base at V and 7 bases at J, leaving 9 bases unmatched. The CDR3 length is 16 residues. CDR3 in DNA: TGTGCCACCAGTGATTTCGGGGGAGGGCCGTTTAATGAGCAGTTCTTC. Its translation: CATSDFGGGPFNEQFF.

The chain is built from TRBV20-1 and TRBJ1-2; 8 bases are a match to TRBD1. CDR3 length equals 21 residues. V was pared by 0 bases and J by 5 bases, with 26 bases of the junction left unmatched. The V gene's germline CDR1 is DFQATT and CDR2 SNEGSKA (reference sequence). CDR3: CSARDLLQNSGTGSRGYGYTF. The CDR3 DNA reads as TGCAGTGCTAGAGATTTACTCCAGAACTCCGGGACAGGCAGTCGCGGTTATGGCTACACCTTC.

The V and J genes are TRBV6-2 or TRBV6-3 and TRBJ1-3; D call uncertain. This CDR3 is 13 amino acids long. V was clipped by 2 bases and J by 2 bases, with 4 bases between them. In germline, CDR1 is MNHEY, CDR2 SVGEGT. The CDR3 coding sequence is TGTGCCAGCAGTTACCCGGCTGGAAACACCATATATTTT. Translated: CASSYPAGNTIYF.

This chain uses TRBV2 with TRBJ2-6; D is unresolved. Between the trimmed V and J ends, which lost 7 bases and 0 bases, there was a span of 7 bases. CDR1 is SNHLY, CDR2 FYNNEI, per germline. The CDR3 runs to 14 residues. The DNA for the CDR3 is TGTGCCAGCATCCCGGACTCTGGGGCCAACGTCCTGACTTTC. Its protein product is CASIPDSGANVLTF.

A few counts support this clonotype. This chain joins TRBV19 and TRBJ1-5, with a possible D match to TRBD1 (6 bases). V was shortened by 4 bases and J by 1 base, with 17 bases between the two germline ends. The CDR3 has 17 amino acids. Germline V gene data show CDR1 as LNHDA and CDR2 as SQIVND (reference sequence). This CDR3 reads CASSTPQGMRSNQPQHF. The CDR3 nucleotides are TGTGCCAGTAGTACTCCTCAGGGGATGCGAAGCAATCAGCCCCAGCATTTT.

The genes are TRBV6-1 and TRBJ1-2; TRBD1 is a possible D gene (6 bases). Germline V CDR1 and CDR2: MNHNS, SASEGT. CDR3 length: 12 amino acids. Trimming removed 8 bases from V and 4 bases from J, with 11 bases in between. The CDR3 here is CASSTGAYGYTF. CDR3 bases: TGTGCCAGCTCGACAGGAGCCTATGGCTACACCTTC.

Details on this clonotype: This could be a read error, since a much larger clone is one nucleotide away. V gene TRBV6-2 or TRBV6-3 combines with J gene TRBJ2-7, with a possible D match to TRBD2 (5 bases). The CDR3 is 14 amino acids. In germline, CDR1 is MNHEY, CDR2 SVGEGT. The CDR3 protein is CDSSYEGNSYEQYF. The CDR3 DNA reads TGTGACAGCAGTTACGAGGGAAACTCCTACGAGCAGTACTTC.

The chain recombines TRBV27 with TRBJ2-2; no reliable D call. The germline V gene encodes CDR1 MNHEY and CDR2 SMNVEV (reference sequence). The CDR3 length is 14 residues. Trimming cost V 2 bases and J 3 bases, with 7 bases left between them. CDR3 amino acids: CASSLREDTGELFF. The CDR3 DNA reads TGTGCCAGCAGTTTACGTGAGGACACCGGGGAGCTGTTTTTT.